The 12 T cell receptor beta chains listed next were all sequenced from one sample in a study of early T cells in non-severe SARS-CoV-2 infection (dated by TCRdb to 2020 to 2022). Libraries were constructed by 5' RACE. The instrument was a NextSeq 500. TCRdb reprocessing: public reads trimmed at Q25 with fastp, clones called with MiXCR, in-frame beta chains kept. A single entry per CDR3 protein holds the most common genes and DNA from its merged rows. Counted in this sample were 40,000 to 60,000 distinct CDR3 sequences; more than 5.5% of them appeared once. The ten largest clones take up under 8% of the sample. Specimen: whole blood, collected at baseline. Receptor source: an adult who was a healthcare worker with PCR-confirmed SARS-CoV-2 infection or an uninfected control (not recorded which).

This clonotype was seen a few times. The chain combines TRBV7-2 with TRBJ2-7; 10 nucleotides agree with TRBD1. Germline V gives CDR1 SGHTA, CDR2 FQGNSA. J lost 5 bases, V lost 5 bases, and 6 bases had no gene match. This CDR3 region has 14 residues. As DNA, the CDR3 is TGTGCCAGCAGCGCCGGGACAGGGGTCAACGAGCAGTACTTC. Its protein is CASSAGTGVNEQYF.

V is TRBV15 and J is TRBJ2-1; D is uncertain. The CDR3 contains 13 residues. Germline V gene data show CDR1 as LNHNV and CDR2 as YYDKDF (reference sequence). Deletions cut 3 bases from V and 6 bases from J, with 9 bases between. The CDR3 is CATSRDLGNEQFF. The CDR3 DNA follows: TGTGCCACCAGCAGGGATCTAGGCAATGAGCAGTTCTTC.

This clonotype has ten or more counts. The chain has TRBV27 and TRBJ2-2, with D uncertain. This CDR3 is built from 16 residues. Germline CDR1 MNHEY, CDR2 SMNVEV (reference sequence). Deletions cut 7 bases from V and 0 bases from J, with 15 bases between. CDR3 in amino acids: CASNPHALANTGELFF. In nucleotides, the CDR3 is TGTGCCAGCAATCCACACGCCTTAGCGAACACCGGGGAGCTGTTTTTT.

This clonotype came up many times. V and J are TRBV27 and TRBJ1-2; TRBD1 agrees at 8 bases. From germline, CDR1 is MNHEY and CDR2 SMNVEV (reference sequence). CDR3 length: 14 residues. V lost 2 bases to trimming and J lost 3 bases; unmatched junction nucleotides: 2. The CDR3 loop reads CASSLHRGDYGYTF. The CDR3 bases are TGTGCCAGCAGTTTACACAGGGGGGACTATGGCTACACCTTC.

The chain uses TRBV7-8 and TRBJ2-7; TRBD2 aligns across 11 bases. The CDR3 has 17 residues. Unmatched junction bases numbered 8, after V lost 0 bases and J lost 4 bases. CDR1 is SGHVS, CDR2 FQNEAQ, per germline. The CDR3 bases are TGTGCCAGCAGCTTAGCGACTAGCGGGGCGGTTGGTTACGAGCAGTACTTC. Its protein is CASSLATSGAVGYEQYF.

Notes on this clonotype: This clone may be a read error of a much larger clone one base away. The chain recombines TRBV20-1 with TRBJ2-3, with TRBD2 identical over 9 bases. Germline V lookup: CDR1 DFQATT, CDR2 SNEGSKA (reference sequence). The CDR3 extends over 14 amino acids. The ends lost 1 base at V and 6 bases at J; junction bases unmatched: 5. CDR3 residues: CSARASGGRDTQYF. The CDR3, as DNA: TGCAGTGCTAGAGCCAGCGGGGGGAGGGATACGCAGTATTTT.

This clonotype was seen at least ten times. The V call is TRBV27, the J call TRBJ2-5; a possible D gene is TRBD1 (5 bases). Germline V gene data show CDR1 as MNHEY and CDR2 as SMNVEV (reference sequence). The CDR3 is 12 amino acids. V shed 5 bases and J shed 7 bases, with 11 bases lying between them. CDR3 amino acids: CASSRFQGTQYF. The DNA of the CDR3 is TGTGCCAGCAGTCGATTCCAGGGGACCCAGTACTTC.

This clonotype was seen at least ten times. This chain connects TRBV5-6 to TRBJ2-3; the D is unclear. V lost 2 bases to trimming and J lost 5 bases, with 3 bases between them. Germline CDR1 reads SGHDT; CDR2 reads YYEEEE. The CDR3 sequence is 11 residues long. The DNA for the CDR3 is TGTGCCAGCAGCTTCAGAGATACGCAGTATTTT. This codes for CASSFRDTQYF.

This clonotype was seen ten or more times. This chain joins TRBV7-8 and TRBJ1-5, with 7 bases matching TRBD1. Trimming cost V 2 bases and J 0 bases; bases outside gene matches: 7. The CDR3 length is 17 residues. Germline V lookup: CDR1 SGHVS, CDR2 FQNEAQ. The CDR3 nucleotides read TGTGCCAGCAGCTTACAGGACAGGAGAGATAGCAATCAGCCCCAGCATTTT. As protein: CASSLQDRRDSNQPQHF.

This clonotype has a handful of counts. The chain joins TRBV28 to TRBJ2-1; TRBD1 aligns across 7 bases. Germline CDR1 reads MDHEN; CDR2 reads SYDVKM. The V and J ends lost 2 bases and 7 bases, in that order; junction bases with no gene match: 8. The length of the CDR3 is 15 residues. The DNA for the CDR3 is TGTGCCAGCAGTTTAGTAGGGGGCAAGTGGAATGAGCAGTTCTTC. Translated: CASSLVGGKWNEQFF. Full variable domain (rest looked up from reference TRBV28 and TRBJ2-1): DVKVTQSSRYLVKRTGEKVFLECVQDMDHENMFWYRQDPGLGLRLIYFSYDVKMKEKGDIPEGYSVSREKKERFSLILESASTNQTSMYLCASSLVGGKWNEQFFGPGTRLTVL.

The CDR3 DNA follows: TGTGCCAGCTCAATGACGGGGGTTGGCTACACCTTC. Protein sequence: CASSMTGVGYTF. The J gene is TRBJ1-2, the V gene TRBV6-5; the D gene is possibly TRBD1 (5 bases). CDR3 length: 12 amino acids. V was shortened by 8 bases and J by 7 bases, with 14 bases between the two germline ends. Germline loops: CDR1 MNHEY, CDR2 SVGAGI.

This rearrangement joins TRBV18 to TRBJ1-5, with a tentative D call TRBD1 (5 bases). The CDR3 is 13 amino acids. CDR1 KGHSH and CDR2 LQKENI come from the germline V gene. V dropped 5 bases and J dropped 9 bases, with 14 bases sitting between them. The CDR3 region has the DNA TGTGCCAGCTCAGACAGTGTTAAGGGGCCCCAGCATTTT. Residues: CASSDSVKGPQHF. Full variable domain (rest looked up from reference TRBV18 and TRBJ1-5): NAGVMQNPRHLVRRRGQEARLRCSPMKGHSHVYWYRQLPEEGLKFMVYLQKENIIDESGMPKERFSAEFPKEGPSILRIQQVVRGDSAAYFCASSDSVKGPQHFGDGTRLSIL.